The rows below give T cell receptor beta chains drawn from one sample of a study of OX40 agonist ivuxolimab in advanced cancers. This table comes from immunoSEQ multiplex PCR, and its TCRdb copy is limited to in-frame clones, with some not included. This sample has 35,000 to 40,000 clones, with around 82% found just once. The sequencing here drew on CD4+ or CD8+ T cells sorted from blood, taken in a trial of the OX40 agonist ivuxolimab. The receptor source for this set is an adult with an advanced solid tumor such as melanoma, head and neck, liver or kidney cancer. CDR3s include the opening cysteine and the closing phenylalanine or tryptophan. D genes are given only for firm matches. Clone size is not always given. Where it is, it says once, few, many or a class for expanded clones.

TRBV4-3,-,TRBJ2-2,-,CASSHIQNTGELFF
TRBV19,once,TRBJ1-3,-,CASSTDGNTIYF
TRBV4-1,few,TRBJ1-1,-,CASSQDLQGNTEAFF
TRBV19,-,TRBJ2-3,-,CASRPGVSTDTQYF
TRBV4-1,-,TRBJ2-1,-,CASSHAPGPDNEQFF
TRBV27,-,TRBJ2-7,TRBD2,CASSLVLPSGSFYEQYF
TRBV18,-,-,-,CASSPTQDYEQYF
TRBV10-3,medium-sized,TRBJ1-6,-,CAIGEGGPSSPLHF
TRBV7-6,-,TRBJ2-5,TRBD2,CASSITGTSVGTQYF
TRBV29-1,-,TRBJ1-2,-,CSVQSVGYGYTF
TRBV11-2,-,TRBJ1-2,TRBD1,CASSLGTGVNYGYTF
TRBV7-2,-,TRBJ1-5,TRBD1,CASSPPGQGENQPQHF
TRBV7-8,few,TRBJ2-5,TRBD2,CASSSTSAQYF
TRBV9,-,TRBJ2-3,-,CASSVDSDTQYF
TRBV7-2,-,TRBJ2-5,-,CASGGQFGETQYF
TRBV14,-,TRBJ2-1,-,CASSPLLYNEQFF
TRBV5-1,-,TRBJ1-4,-,CASSLAGVNEKLFF
TRBV29-1,-,TRBJ1-5,-,CSVESADSNQPQHF
TRBV10-3,-,TRBJ1-4,-,CAISESNSAASGLIEKLFF
TRBV12-5,-,TRBJ1-1,-,CASGQMIGSEAFF
TRBV5-1,-,TRBJ1-6,-,CASRSTDGSYNSPLHF
TRBV4-1,-,TRBJ1-3,TRBD1,CASSQDPGGYGNTIYF
TRBV7-8,-,TRBJ1-4,-,CASSLRRGLISANEKLFF
TRBV7-8,-,TRBJ2-5,-,CASSLRRSQETQYF